Included here is one T cell receptor beta chain sequence, with context. Its specificity is unknown. This record belongs to a study of human T cells and chemical hapten exposure. Study-level information: Sensitization employed 2% DPC on about 2 cm by about 2 cm of upper inner arm skin.

Study-wide findings and caveats: Sensitization with DPC brought no change to TCRs above 1 in 1000 in frequency.

As handled by the study authors: Just over 95,000 TCRs per sample was the median, with a range of about 20,000 to 690,600. TCRdb recomputed calls from the RACE reads with MiXCR, one row per CDR3 protein. What appears here as the V and J calls and clone size reflects TCRdb's work, not the paper's. Of around 57,000 distinct CDR3 sequences in the sample, roughly 9.6% were seen once. Germline V gene sequence: CDR1 SGHKS, CDR2 YYEKEE (reference sequence). The CDR3 runs to 14 residues. V was cut by 5 bases and J by 2 bases, with 11 bases left in between. Documented time point: patch test 1, 2 weeks after DPC sensitization. Treatment of the sample: therapeutic diphenylcyclopropenone sensitization with weekly scalp DPC. The study extracted total RNA from unfractionated whole blood.

The source is a woman between 35 and 50 years old with alopecia areata. Some clones in this sample may be carry-over from other donors' samples. The J gene is TRBJ1-5, the V gene TRBV5-5, with D possibly TRBD1 on 5 matching bases. This specimen was whole blood, taken in connection with sensitization to the hapten diphenylcyclopropenone (DPC). The CDR3 reads CASSLTAGNQPQHF. CDR3 DNA: TGTGCCAGCAGTTTGACAGCGGGCAATCAGCCCCAGCATTTT.